Listed here is a single TCR beta chain. Antigen specificity is unknown. Naive-designated CD8 cells lacked CD45RO, were positively enriched for CCR7, and omitted terminally differentiated effector memory CD45RA+ cells. Authors' data handling: In the immunoSEQ data, sequences were junction-only and lacked quality scores, so filtering differed. The table came from immunoSEQ multiplex PCR; TCRdb's copy has only in-frame clones and leaves some out. Clone size and V and J calls were adopted from that table, with D and trimming inferred from the DNA. Of hundreds of thousands of clones listed, roughly 95% are singletons. This record comes from a study of shared clonotypes between healthy human individuals. The wider study: For every donor, three CD4 naive, three CD4 memory, two CD8 naive and one CD8 memory plates were used. Broader study findings: The study sampled only blood, and tissue repertoires likely differ. Among four donors, roughly 5.5% of naive CD4 clonotypes were found in common.

The sample comprised naive CD8+ T cells sorted from blood. This clonotype was obtained from a woman aged 25 to 39 in good health.

Written as DNA, the CDR3 is TGTGCCAGCAGCCCAGGGGTGGGGCGGCAGCCCCAGCATTTT. It codes for CASSPGVGRQPQHF. The V call is TRBV9, the J call TRBJ1-5, with D maybe TRBD1 (6 bases). V shed 4 bases and J shed 7 bases, with 15 bases lying between them. The length of the CDR3 is 14 residues. Germline V gives CDR1 SGDLS, CDR2 YYNGEE.